This T cell receptor (beta chain) was retrieved from a study of blood T cell repertoires in COVID-19. About the research overall: Acute and convalescent COVID-19 samples came from the United States, Italy and Spain. Sample material is recorded as cDNA or gDNA derived from T cells, B-cell-depleted T cells, or PBMCs.

This CDR3 has 14 amino acids. V was pared by 7 bases and J by 8 bases, with 8 bases of the junction left unmatched. Germline loops: CDR1 ENHRY, CDR2 SYGVKD. Libraries were prepared by immunoSEQ multiplex PCR; TCRdb keeps only in-frame clonotypes and omits some of them. The repertoire holds some 80,000 clones, about 85% seen once, with approximately 9.9% in the top ten. The Seattle patients, enrolled during active infection, were followed longitudinally. The material sequenced was peripheral blood. This clonotype was obtained from a man aged 60 to 69 with COVID-19, enrolled during active disease. The chain employs TRBV10-3 and TRBJ2-1; 10 nucleotides align to TRBD2. The CDR3: CAITPGLANDEQFF. CDR3 bases: TGTGCCATCACTCCGGGACTAGCGAACGATGAGCAGTTCTTC.